Listed below are T cell receptor beta chains from one sample, sequenced in a study of T cells in Graves' hyperthyroidism and ophthalmopathy. One entry per CDR3 protein, called by TCRdb with MiXCR from the multiplex PCR reads. The data contain about 58,000 distinct CDR3 sequences, around 48% of them singletons. Sequencing was performed on blood. The receptors were sampled from a woman aged 25 to 39 with Graves' ophthalmopathy. Each CDR3 is given with its conserved first and last residue. D genes are given only for firm matches. Part of the rows lack a size; the others show once, few, many or a class for expanded clones.

d_gene	abundance	j_gene	v_gene	CDR3aa	CDR3nt
NA	NA	TRBJ2-2	TRBV15	CATSRVRDTGELFF	TGTGCCACCAGCAGAGTTAGGGACACCGGGGAGCTGTTTTTT
TRBD2	once	TRBJ2-5	TRBV19	CASSLRRSGRGQETQYF	TGTGCCAGTAGTCTCCGACGGAGCGGGAGAGGCCAAGAGACCCAGTACTTC
NA	NA	TRBJ1-3	TRBV3-1	CASSQDSGVGNTIYF	TGTGCCAGCAGCCAAGATAGTGGGGTTGGAAACACCATATATTTT
NA	few	TRBJ2-1	TRBV18	CASSHPNNEQFF	TGTGCCAGCTCACACCCTAACAATGAGCAGTTCTTC
NA	many	TRBJ2-1	TRBV3-1	CASSQPGQRVYNEQFF	TGTGCCAGCAGCCAACCGGGACAAAGAGTGTACAATGAGCAGTTCTTC
NA	many	TRBJ2-1	TRBV6-1	CASSEQRQAENEQFF	TGTGCCAGCAGTGAGCAGCGACAGGCCGAGAATGAGCAGTTCTTC
TRBD1	many	TRBJ1-1	TRBV5-4	CASSLKGARNTEAFF	TGTGCCAGCAGCTTAAAGGGGGCGAGGAACACTGAAGCTTTCTTT
NA	many	TRBJ1-4	TRBV15	CATSRAPFRTTNEKLFF	TGTGCCACCAGCAGAGCTCCCTTTAGGACAACTAATGAAAAACTGTTTTTT
TRBD2	NA	TRBJ2-1	TRBV11-2	CAVAGYNEQFF	TGTGCTGTAGCGGGGTACAATGAGCAGTTCTTC
TRBD2	many	TRBJ2-7	TRBV20-1	CSANGRNSYEQYF	TGCAGTGCTAACGGGAGGAATTCCTACGAGCAGTACTTC
TRBD1	NA	TRBJ1-1	TRBV19	CASSTKQGVSLAFF	TGTGCCAGTAGTACAAAACAGGGGGTTAGCTTAGCTTTCTTT
NA	many	TRBJ2-5	TRBV20-1	CSARGPLQETQYF	TGCAGTGCTAGAGGGCCGCTCCAAGAGACCCAGTACTTC
TRBD1	many	TRBJ2-7	TRBV11-2	CASSPLRDSAYEQYF	TGTGCCAGCAGCCCGCTTCGGGACAGCGCCTACGAGCAGTACTTC
NA	NA	TRBJ1-1	TRBV20-1	CSAAGGGTEAFF	TGCAGTGCAGCGGGAGGGGGCACTGAAGCTTTCTTT